The rows below give T cell receptor beta chains drawn from one sample of a study of T cells after yellow fever vaccination. TCRdb processed the 5' RACE reads anew with MiXCR; each CDR3 protein has one entry. The sample lists about 340,000 distinct CDR3 sequences, around 12% occurring once. The sequencing here drew on CD4+ T cells sorted from PBMCs, taken 15 days after the yellow fever booster vaccination. These receptors originate from a man younger than 35 who received the YFV17D yellow fever vaccine. Each CDR3 is given with its conserved first and last residue. D genes are given only for firm matches. The size entry is marked missing in some rows and otherwise reads once, few, many or a size class.

D	V	size	J	DNA	CDR3
NA	TRBV11-2	few	TRBJ2-5	TGTGCCAGCAGCCCTCCCTACTTTCAAGAGACCCAGTACTTC	CASSPPYFQETQYF
TRBD1	TRBV18	NA	TRBJ1-1	TGTGCCAGCTCACGGTACAGGGGGCTGGACACTGAAGCTTTCTTT	CASSRYRGLDTEAFF
NA	TRBV3-1	many	TRBJ1-3	TGTGCCAGCAGTGCATACAGGGACGGCGGAAACACCATATATTTT	CASSAYRDGGNTIYF
TRBD1	TRBV6-5	few	TRBJ2-5	TGTGCCAGCAGCCCCGGACAGGGCCAGTCCCAGTACTTC	CASSPGQGQSQYF
NA	TRBV7-3	few	TRBJ1-6	TGTGCCAGCAGCTCGACAGGAGGTTATTCACCCCTCCACTTT	CASSSTGGYSPLHF
TRBD1	TRBV6-6	NA	TRBJ2-5	TGTGCCAGCAGTCCACAGGGGGCCCAAGAGACCCAGTACTTC	CASSPQGAQETQYF
NA	TRBV6-6	few	TRBJ1-1	TGTGCCAGCAGTTACTCGAAGGACTGGGGGATCACTGAAGCTTTCTTT	CASSYSKDWGITEAFF
TRBD2	TRBV6-2/TRBV6-3	few	TRBJ2-1	TGTGCCAGCAGTCACGGACTAGCGGGGGGGGTATACAATGAGCAGTTCTTC	CASSHGLAGGVYNEQFF
NA	TRBV19	NA	TRBJ1-1	TGTGCCAGTAGTATCGGAGAGAGAGGAGTGGCTTTCTTT	CASSIGERGVAFF
NA	TRBV16	NA	TRBJ2-5	TGTGCCAGCAGCCAATCTCGAGAGGTTGGGACCCAGTACTTC	CASSQSREVGTQYF
NA	TRBV5-1	many	TRBJ2-6	TGCGCCAGCAGCTGGATGAATAGTATGGGCCCTGGGGCCAACGTCCTGACTTTC	CASSWMNSMGPGANVLTF